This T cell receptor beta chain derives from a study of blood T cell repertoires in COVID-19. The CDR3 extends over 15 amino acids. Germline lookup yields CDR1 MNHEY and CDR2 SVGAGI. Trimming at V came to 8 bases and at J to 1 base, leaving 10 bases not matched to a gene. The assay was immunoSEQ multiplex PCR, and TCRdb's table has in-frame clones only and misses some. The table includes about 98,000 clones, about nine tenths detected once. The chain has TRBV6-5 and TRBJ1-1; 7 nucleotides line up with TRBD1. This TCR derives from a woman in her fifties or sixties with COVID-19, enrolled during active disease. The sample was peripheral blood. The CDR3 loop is CASCRLGTANTEAFF. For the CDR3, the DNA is TGTGCCAGCTGTAGACTGGGGACAGCGAACACTGAAGCTTTCTTT.